This T cell receptor beta chain is from a study of T-cell reconstitution after alpha-beta-depleted transplantation in children. This sample's TCRbeta library carried unique molecular identifier barcodes. TCRdb processed the PCR reads anew with MiXCR; each CDR3 protein has one entry. Of hundreds of thousands of distinct CDR3 sequences in the sample, around a sixth were seen once. The CDR3 is made up of 13 amino acids. Per germline, CDR1 GTSNPN and CDR2 SVGIG (reference sequence). V was clipped by 0 bases and J by 4 bases, with 9 bases between them. The chain joins TRBV30 to TRBJ1-2; no definite D call. This sequence originates from a human donor who donated a stem cell graft to a child with acute myeloid leukemia. The sample here was PBMCs from the stem cell graft donor, taken from the stem cell graft. This CDR3 reads CAWSVGVLYGYTF. In DNA, the CDR3 is TGTGCCTGGAGTGTTGGGGTCCTCTATGGCTACACCTTC.